Listed here is a single T cell receptor (beta chain). CD45RO-negative cells were positively selected for CCR7, leaving out terminally differentiated effector memory CD45RA+ cells. Between the trimmed V and J ends, which lost 5 bases and 3 bases, there was a span of 5 bases. CDR3 length: 13 residues. Germline CDR1 and CDR2: MNHEY and SMNVEV (reference sequence). The entry originates in a study of shared clonotypes between healthy human individuals. Authors' data handling: Junction-only sequences without quality scores were provided by ImmunoSEQ, so filtering was different. Libraries were prepared by immunoSEQ multiplex PCR; TCRdb keeps only in-frame clonotypes and omits some of them. That table supplies the V and J calls and clone size; D and trimming were determined from the DNA. The sample records under 700,000 clones, about 95% being singletons.

This TCR was recovered from a woman aged 25-40 years in good health. This chain joins TRBV27 and TRBJ1-6, with D unclear. The sample comprised naive CD8+ T cells sorted from blood. The CDR3 nucleotides are TGTGCCAGCAGTCCCTTCTATAATTCACCCCTCCACTTT. Its translation: CASSPFYNSPLHF.